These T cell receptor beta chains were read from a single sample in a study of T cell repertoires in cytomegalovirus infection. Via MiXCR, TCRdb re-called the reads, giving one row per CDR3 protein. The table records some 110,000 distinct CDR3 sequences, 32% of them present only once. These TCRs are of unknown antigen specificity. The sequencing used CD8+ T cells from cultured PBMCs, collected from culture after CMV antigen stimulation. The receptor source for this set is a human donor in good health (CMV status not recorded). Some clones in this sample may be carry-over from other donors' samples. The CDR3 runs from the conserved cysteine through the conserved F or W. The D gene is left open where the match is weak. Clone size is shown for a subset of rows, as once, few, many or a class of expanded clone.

cdr3_nt: TGTGCCAGCAGCGACCTCGGAGATACGCAGTATTTT
cdr3_aa: CASSDLGDTQYF
v_call: TRBV7-9
d_call: -
j_call: TRBJ2-3
clone_size: few

cdr3_nt: TGTGCCAGCAGTTACGGGACAGGGGAAATCTACGAGCAGTACTTC
cdr3_aa: CASSYGTGEIYEQYF
v_call: TRBV6-5
d_call: TRBD1
j_call: TRBJ2-7
clone_size: -

cdr3_nt: TGTGCCAGCAGTGAAACGGACAGGGGAAAATCTGGAAACACCATATATTTT
cdr3_aa: CASSETDRGKSGNTIYF
v_call: TRBV2
d_call: TRBD1
j_call: TRBJ1-3
clone_size: few

cdr3_nt: TGTGCCAGCAGCTTAAACCGAGCTTACACTGAAGCTTTCTTT
cdr3_aa: CASSLNRAYTEAFF
v_call: TRBV11-2
d_call: -
j_call: TRBJ1-1
clone_size: few

cdr3_nt: TGTGCCAGCAGTTACGGGGGTTGGAACACTGAAGCTTTCTTT
cdr3_aa: CASSYGGWNTEAFF
v_call: TRBV6-5
d_call: -
j_call: TRBJ1-1
clone_size: -

cdr3_nt: TGCGCCAGCTCCCCTCTCGGGGGGGCCAACGTCCTGACTTTC
cdr3_aa: CASSPLGGANVLTF
v_call: TRBV4-1
d_call: -
j_call: TRBJ2-6
clone_size: -

cdr3_nt: TGTGCCAGCAGCTTAGTTCGCCAGGCGGACTTCTATGGCTACACCTTC
cdr3_aa: CASSLVRQADFYGYTF
v_call: TRBV11-2
d_call: -
j_call: TRBJ1-2
clone_size: -

cdr3_nt: TGTGCCAGCAGCTTGAAAGCGGGGGGCGTCCAAGAGACCCAGTACTTC
cdr3_aa: CASSLKAGGVQETQYF
v_call: TRBV7-2
d_call: TRBD2
j_call: TRBJ2-5
clone_size: many

cdr3_nt: TGTGCCAGCAGCTTAGAACGGCACGATGGCTACACCTTC
cdr3_aa: CASSLERHDGYTF
v_call: TRBV7-2
d_call: -
j_call: TRBJ1-2
clone_size: many

cdr3_nt: TGTGCCAGCAGCTGGACCGGGCCGGGCTCCTACGAGCAGTACTTC
cdr3_aa: CASSWTGPGSYEQYF
v_call: TRBV6-5
d_call: -
j_call: TRBJ2-7
clone_size: -

cdr3_nt: TGTGCCAGCAGCTTAAGCCTGCCCCCCGGGCCCGGAGGCTACACCTTC
cdr3_aa: CASSLSLPPGPGGYTF
v_call: TRBV7-2
d_call: -
j_call: TRBJ1-2
clone_size: many

cdr3_nt: TGTGCCAGCAGCCCCGTCTCGGCTTGGGAGCTGTTTTTT
cdr3_aa: CASSPVSAWELFF
v_call: TRBV7-6
d_call: -
j_call: TRBJ2-2
clone_size: -

cdr3_nt: TGTGCCAGCAGCGTAGAAGGAGGACAGGGAACAGATACGCAGTATTTT
cdr3_aa: CASSVEGGQGTDTQYF
v_call: TRBV9
d_call: TRBD1
j_call: TRBJ2-3
clone_size: -

cdr3_nt: TGTGCCAGCAGCTTGTGGGCAGACTCCTACGAGCAGTACTTC
cdr3_aa: CASSLWADSYEQYF
v_call: TRBV5-4
d_call: -
j_call: TRBJ2-7
clone_size: -

cdr3_nt: TGTGCTGCTAATAGAGGGGAGGACACTGAAGCTTTCTTT
cdr3_aa: CAANRGEDTEAFF
v_call: TRBV12-5
d_call: -
j_call: TRBJ1-1
clone_size: -

cdr3_nt: TGTGCCAGCAGCGTGACAGGGTCGGACACTGAAGCTTTCTTT
cdr3_aa: CASSVTGSDTEAFF
v_call: TRBV9
d_call: TRBD1
j_call: TRBJ1-1
clone_size: few

cdr3_nt: TGTGCCACCAGCAGAATCGGACGAGGCGCCTACGAGCAGTACTTC
cdr3_aa: CATSRIGRGAYEQYF
v_call: TRBV15
d_call: -
j_call: TRBJ2-7
clone_size: many

cdr3_nt: TGTGCCAGCAGTGAAAGTCCTTTTGGGCAGCCCCAGCATTTT
cdr3_aa: CASSESPFGQPQHF
v_call: TRBV2
d_call: -
j_call: TRBJ1-5
clone_size: -

cdr3_nt: TGTGCCAGCAGCTTTACAGAAGTGGATTACAATCAGCCCCAGCATTTT
cdr3_aa: CASSFTEVDYNQPQHF
v_call: TRBV5-8
d_call: -
j_call: TRBJ1-5
clone_size: once

cdr3_nt: TGTGCCACCAGCCCGGGGACAGACCTATTCAACAATGAGCAGTTCTTC
cdr3_aa: CATSPGTDLFNNEQFF
v_call: TRBV15
d_call: TRBD1
j_call: TRBJ2-1
clone_size: few

cdr3_nt: TGTGCCAGTAGTATTAGGCCAGGGGGATACACCGGGGAGCTGTTTTTT
cdr3_aa: CASSIRPGGYTGELFF
v_call: TRBV19
d_call: TRBD1
j_call: TRBJ2-2
clone_size: -

cdr3_nt: TGTGCCAGCAGCTATGGGGCGGCCGAGGACAGCCGGAACATTCAGTACTTC
cdr3_aa: CASSYGAAEDSRNIQYF
v_call: TRBV7-9
d_call: -
j_call: TRBJ2-4
clone_size: few